A selection of T cell receptor beta chains follows, all from one sample in a study of blood T cell repertoires in COVID-19. Profiling relied on immunoSEQ multiplex PCR, and the TCRdb table lists in-frame clones only, not all of them. This table holds just under 80,000 clones, 88% found once. Sequencing was done on a sample of peripheral blood. These receptors all stem from a human donor in a cohort sampled during active COVID-19. CDR3s include the opening cysteine and the closing phenylalanine or tryptophan.

J	V	CDR3
TRBJ2-1	TRBV7-3	CASSLTSGSYEQFF
TRBJ1-3	TRBV3-1/TRBV3-2	CASSQDLSSGNTIYF
TRBJ2-1	TRBV27	CASSFGAGLGHNEQFF
TRBJ2-5	TRBV24-1	CATSDPGLAGAVETQYF
TRBJ2-5	TRBV5-5	CASSPGGAGETQYF
TRBJ2-7	TRBV7-9	CASSYIYEQYF
TRBJ2-5	TRBV9	CASSAGPLSGRGETQYF
TRBJ2-1	TRBV18	CASSPLAGGGNEQFF
TRBJ2-3	TRBV19	CASSWADGTDTQYF
TRBJ2-5	TRBV19	CASSIGPGTPETQYF
TRBJ2-7	TRBV5-4	CASSRGGEYEQYF
TRBJ2-7	TRBV7-2	CASSLRASGVSYEQYF
TRBJ2-5	TRBV5-4	CASSGDGRALETQYF
TRBJ2-5	TRBV11-2	CASSQGAGETQYF
TRBJ1-2	TRBV19	CARPSRGPFYGYTF
TRBJ1-1	TRBV7-9	CASSLRGGTEAFF
TRBJ2-3	TRBV28	CASSFGGVTDTQYF
TRBJ2-3	TRBV19	CASGTGLSDTQYF
TRBJ1-6	TRBV9	CASSEQVTSSYNSPLHF
TRBJ1-2	TRBV9	CASSVGSGIDGYTF
TRBJ2-3	TRBV19	CASSITGLAGPSTDTQYF
TRBJ2-5	TRBV3-1/TRBV3-2	CASSQEAGYQYF
TRBJ2-3	TRBV5-1	CASSFTGTSTDTQYF
TRBJ2-1	TRBV11-1	CASSFGSGRANEQFF
TRBJ1-1	TRBV27	CASNDSTGKAFF
TRBJ1-2	TRBV25-1	CASSVAGRSGYTF
TRBJ2-1	TRBV10-3	CAISEGVSHNEQFF